These T cell receptor beta chains were read from a single sample in a study of shared clonotypes between healthy human individuals. The table came from immunoSEQ multiplex PCR; TCRdb's copy has only in-frame clones and leaves some out. The sample consists of over a million clones, 95% to 99% of them appearing once. Sequences were obtained from naive CD4+ T cells sorted from blood. These receptors originate from a man younger than 40 in good health. Both conserved end residues are part of each CDR3. A D gene is named only where the DNA matches it firmly. Part of the rows lack a size; the others show once, few, many or a class for expanded clones.

J,V,size,D,DNA,CDR3
TRBJ2-5,TRBV11-1,NA,TRBD2,TGTGCCAGCAGCTTGGGGGGAGGGCAGAACCAAGAGACCCAGTACTTC,CASSLGGGQNQETQYF
TRBJ2-7,TRBV13,once,TRBD2,TGTGCCAGCAGCCCTCGGACTAGCGGGAACTACGAGCAGTACTTC,CASSPRTSGNYEQYF
TRBJ1-1,TRBV7-9,NA,TRBD1,TGTGCGGAGACAGGGACTCGGGTTGGCACCAACACTGAAGCTTTCTTT,CAETGTRVGTNTEAFF
TRBJ2-1,TRBV6-5,NA,TRBD2,TGTGCCAGCAGTTATGGGGGGGTTTCCTACAATGAGCAGTTCTTC,CASSYGGVSYNEQFF
TRBJ2-1,TRBV10-1,NA,NA,TGCGCCAGCAGCCACTTTGGCGGCAATGAGCAGTTCTTC,CASSHFGGNEQFF
TRBJ1-1,TRBV5-1,NA,NA,TGCGCCAGCAGCTTCGGTGCGGGGCAGAACACTGAAGCTTTCTTT,CASSFGAGQNTEAFF
TRBJ2-2,TRBV11-2,NA,NA,TGTGCCAGCAGCTCCAGGATAGGAGTCACCGGGGAGCTGTTTTTT,CASSSRIGVTGELFF
TRBJ2-7,TRBV5-1,NA,TRBD1,TGCGCCAGCAGCCCCAGGACAGGTCACTCCTACGAGCAGTACTTC,CASSPRTGHSYEQYF
TRBJ1-4,TRBV4-2,NA,NA,TGTGCCAGCAGCCAGAAGGGATGGGACACGAATGAAAAACTGTTTTTT,CASSQKGWDTNEKLFF
TRBJ1-1,TRBV5-1,NA,TRBD1,TGCGCCAGCAGCGGTGGGACAGGGGCTATGAAGGAAGCTTTCTTT,CASSGGTGAMKEAFF
TRBJ2-7,TRBV4-1,NA,NA,TGCGCCAGCAGCCCGAGACTGAACTACGAGCAGTACTTC,CASSPRLNYEQYF
TRBJ1-1,TRBV6-1,NA,NA,TGTGCCAGCAGTGAAGCGGGGATGCTACATGGGAACACTGAAGCTTTCTTT,CASSEAGMLHGNTEAFF
TRBJ1-5,TRBV19,NA,NA,TGTGCCAGTAGGCCCCTCACGATTAATCAGCCCCAGCATTTT,CASRPLTINQPQHF
TRBJ2-1,TRBV11-3,NA,NA,TGTGCCAGCAGCCTTTGGACTGCCGAAAACCAAAACAATGAGCAGTTCTTC,CASSLWTAENQNNEQFF
TRBJ2-7,TRBV5-4,NA,TRBD2,TGTGCCAGCAGCTTCGCGCCCGGGACTAGCGACTACGAGCAGTACTTC,CASSFAPGTSDYEQYF
TRBJ2-3,TRBV2,NA,NA,TGTGCCAGCACCCGTCTGTCCGGAAGCACAGATACGCAGTATTTT,CASTRLSGSTDTQYF
TRBJ1-1,TRBV6-5,NA,NA,TGTGCCAGCAGTGCGTTGGGGACTGCAAAAGAAGCTTTCTTT,CASSALGTAKEAFF
TRBJ2-2,TRBV5-1,NA,TRBD1,TGCGCCAGCACTCACAAGGCGGGCCCGACAGGGAGCAAGAACACCGGGGAGCTGTTTTTT,CASTHKAGPTGSKNTGELFF
TRBJ2-5,TRBV27,NA,NA,TGTGCCAGCAGAAAAAACGGGGAAGAGACCCAGTACTTC,CASRKNGEETQYF
TRBJ1-5,TRBV15,NA,TRBD1,TGTGCCACCAGCAGAACGACAGGGAGCAATCAGCCCCAGCATTTT,CATSRTTGSNQPQHF
TRBJ2-7,TRBV28,NA,NA,TGTGCCAGCAGTCGCCTCGGACAGTTCGACTACGAGCAGTACTTC,CASSRLGQFDYEQYF
TRBJ1-1,TRBV29-1,NA,TRBD1,TGCAGCGCCGGGGACAGTGACACTGAAGCTTTCTTT,CSAGDSDTEAFF
TRBJ2-7,TRBV29-1,NA,NA,TGCAGCGTTGGCCTTAGCGTCTACGAGCAGTACTTC,CSVGLSVYEQYF
TRBJ1-2,TRBV18,NA,NA,TGTGCCAGCTCACCATTCAGGGGTTTCGGCTACACCTTC,CASSPFRGFGYTF
TRBJ2-3,TRBV10-1,NA,TRBD2,TGCGCCAGCCCGGGGTGGAGTGGGCTAGCGGGAGTATCCTTGAGCACAGATACGCAGTATTTT,CASPGWSGLAGVSLSTDTQYF
TRBJ1-2,TRBV6-5,NA,TRBD1,TGTGCCAGCAGACAGGGGAAGCCCAGTGGCTACACCTTC,CASRQGKPSGYTF
TRBJ1-2,TRBV6-6,NA,NA,TGTGCCAGCAATAACGGCTATGGCTACACCTTC,CASNNGYGYTF
TRBJ2-7,TRBV9,NA,TRBD2,TGTGCCAGCAGCCCCGGGGGTGTTAGCGGGAGGGCCTATCTTGACGAGCAGTACTTC,CASSPGGVSGRAYLDEQYF
TRBJ2-7,TRBV27,NA,NA,TGTGCCAGCAGTTTATACCCCGGGGTACGGGGGCAAGTGTACGAGCAGTACTTC,CASSLYPGVRGQVYEQYF
TRBJ2-5,TRBV10-1,NA,TRBD1,TGCGCCAGCAGCTACCGGACAGGGGGGTTAGAGACCCAGTACTTC,CASSYRTGGLETQYF
TRBJ2-6,TRBV28,NA,TRBD1,TGTGCCAGCAGTTCGGGACAGGACGGGGCCAACGTCCTGACTTTC,CASSSGQDGANVLTF
TRBJ2-3,TRBV20-1,NA,NA,TGCAGTGCTAGAGCAAGAGATACGCAGTATTTT,CSARARDTQYF
TRBJ2-2,TRBV10-3,NA,NA,TGTGCCATCAGTGCGGAAGGCGCCCCAAACACCGGGGAGCTGTTTTTT,CAISAEGAPNTGELFF
TRBJ1-1,TRBV19,NA,NA,TGTGCCAGTAGTATAAGGGGTCCCCCCACTGAAGCTTTCTTT,CASSIRGPPTEAFF
TRBJ2-1,TRBV4-3,NA,NA,TGCGCCAGCAGCCAAGAAGGACTCGCAGACAATGAGCAGTTCTTC,CASSQEGLADNEQFF
TRBJ2-3,TRBV18,once,TRBD2,TGTGCCAGCTCACCAGTAGCGGGAGGCCCCAGGACAGATACGCAGTATTTT,CASSPVAGGPRTDTQYF
TRBJ2-7,TRBV5-6,NA,NA,TGTGCCAGCAGAAATCGGGGGTATACCGAGCAGTACTTC,CASRNRGYTEQYF
TRBJ1-5,TRBV2,NA,NA,TGTGCCAGCTCACCGGGCAGGGGCAATCAGCCCCAGCATTTT,CASSPGRGNQPQHF
TRBJ2-7,TRBV11-2,NA,NA,TGTGCCAGCAGCAGGCGCCCCGCCTCCTACGAGCAGTACTTC,CASSRRPASYEQYF
TRBJ2-7,TRBV7-2,once,NA,TGTGCCAGCAGCTTAGGGGTTAGTTTTAGCGAGCAGTACTTC,CASSLGVSFSEQYF
TRBJ2-5,TRBV7-2,NA,NA,TGTGCCAGCAGCTTTAAAGAGACCCAGTACTTC,CASSFKETQYF
TRBJ2-7,TRBV5-1,NA,NA,TGCGCCAGCAGCCCCCTTAGCCCCCGAGACGAGCAGTACTTC,CASSPLSPRDEQYF
TRBJ2-7,TRBV28,NA,NA,TGTGCCAGCAGTTTTTTGTACCTCACGGGCATATCCTACGAGCAGTACTTC,CASSFLYLTGISYEQYF
TRBJ2-7,TRBV11-2,once,TRBD2,TGTGCCAGCAAGCTAGCGGGCTCCTACGAGCAGTACTTC,CASKLAGSYEQYF
TRBJ1-3,TRBV7-9,NA,NA,TGTGCCAGCAGCTTAGTGGGTTTTGGAAACACCATATATTTT,CASSLVGFGNTIYF
TRBJ2-3,TRBV10-1,NA,TRBD2,TGCGCCAGCAGTTCGGGACTAGCGGGCCCAAGCACAGATACGCAGTATTTT,CASSSGLAGPSTDTQYF
TRBJ2-7,TRBV2,NA,TRBD2,TGTGCCAGCAGTGCCGTGATAGCGGGACCCTACGAGCAGTACTTC,CASSAVIAGPYEQYF
TRBJ2-3,TRBV28,NA,NA,TGTGCCAGCAGTGGAGGACTGGGGGGGCCGACAGATACGCAGTATTTT,CASSGGLGGPTDTQYF
TRBJ2-7,TRBV5-1,NA,TRBD1,TGCGCCAGCAGCTTTGGCAGGGACAGCTACGAGCAGTACTTC,CASSFGRDSYEQYF
TRBJ2-7,TRBV4-3,NA,NA,TGCGCCAGCAGCCAAGAGAAGGACGGATCCTACGAGCAGTACTTC,CASSQEKDGSYEQYF
TRBJ1-5,TRBV28,NA,TRBD1,TGTGCCAGCAGTTCCCCTCTAGGGGGCGGCCAGCCCCAGCATTTT,CASSSPLGGGQPQHF
TRBJ2-3,TRBV11-1,NA,TRBD2,TGTGCCAGCAGCCCTAGGACTAGCGGGAGGGACACAGATACGCAGTATTTT,CASSPRTSGRDTDTQYF
TRBJ1-1,TRBV5-1,once,NA,TGCGCCAGCAGCGGGGGAGGGCTAAGGGTTGAAGCTTTCTTT,CASSGGGLRVEAFF
TRBJ2-1,TRBV5-4,NA,NA,TGTGCCAGCAGCTCCGGGGGCCCTGAGCAGTTCTTC,CASSSGGPEQFF
TRBJ1-1,TRBV10-3,NA,NA,TGTGCCATCAGCCATCAGGGGAGCCCCTTGAACACTGAAGCTTTCTTT,CAISHQGSPLNTEAFF